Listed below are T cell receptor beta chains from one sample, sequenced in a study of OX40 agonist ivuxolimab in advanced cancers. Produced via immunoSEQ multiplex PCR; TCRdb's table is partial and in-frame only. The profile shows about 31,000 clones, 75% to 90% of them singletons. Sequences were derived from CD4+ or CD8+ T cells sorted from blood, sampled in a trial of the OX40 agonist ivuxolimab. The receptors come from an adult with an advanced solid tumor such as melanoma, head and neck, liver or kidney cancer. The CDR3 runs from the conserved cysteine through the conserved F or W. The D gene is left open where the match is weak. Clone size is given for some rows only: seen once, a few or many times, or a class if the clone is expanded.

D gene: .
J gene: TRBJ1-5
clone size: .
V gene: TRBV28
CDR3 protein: CASTTGYSNQPQHF
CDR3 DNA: TGTGCCAGCACCACCGGATATAGCAATCAGCCCCAGCATTTT

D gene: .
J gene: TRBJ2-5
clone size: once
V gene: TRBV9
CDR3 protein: CASSPTVAETQYF
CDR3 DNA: TGTGCCAGCAGCCCAACGGTCGCAGAGACCCAGTACTTC

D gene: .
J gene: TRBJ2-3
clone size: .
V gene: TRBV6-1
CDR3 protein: CASIRDTVSQGHF
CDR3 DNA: TGTGCCAGCATTCGGGACACGGTCTCCCAAGGTCATTTT

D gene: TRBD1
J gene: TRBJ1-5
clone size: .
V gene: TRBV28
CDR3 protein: CASGWTGGRKPQHF
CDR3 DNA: TGTGCCAGCGGTTGGACAGGGGGCCGCAAGCCCCAGCATTTT

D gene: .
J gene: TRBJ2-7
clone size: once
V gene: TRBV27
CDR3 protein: CASSRSGTNEQYF
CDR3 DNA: TGTGCCAGCTCCCGGTCAGGGACCAACGAGCAGTACTTC

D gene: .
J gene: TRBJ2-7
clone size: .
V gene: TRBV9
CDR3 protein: CASSVDLGVGGYEQYF
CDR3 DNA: TGTGCCAGCAGCGTAGATCTCGGAGTGGGGGGCTACGAGCAGTACTTC

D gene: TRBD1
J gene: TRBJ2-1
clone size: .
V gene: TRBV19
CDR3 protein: CASTLKDRYSYNEQFF
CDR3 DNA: TGTGCCAGTACCCTCAAGGACAGGTACTCCTACAATGAGCAGTTCTTC

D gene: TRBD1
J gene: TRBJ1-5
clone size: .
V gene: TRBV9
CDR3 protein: CASSVTGDNQPQHF
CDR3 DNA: TGTGCCAGCAGCGTTACAGGGGACAATCAGCCCCAGCATTTT

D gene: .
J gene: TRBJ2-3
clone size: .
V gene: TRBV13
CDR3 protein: CASSSLGSTDTQYF
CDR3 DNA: TGTGCCAGCAGCTCCTTGGGGAGCACAGATACGCAGTATTTT

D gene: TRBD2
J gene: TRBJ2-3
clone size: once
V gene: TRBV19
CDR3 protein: CASSIVISGSTDTQYF
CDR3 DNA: TGTGCCAGTAGTATAGTGATTAGCGGGAGTACAGATACGCAGTATTTT

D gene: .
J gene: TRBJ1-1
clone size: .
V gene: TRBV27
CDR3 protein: CASRTGNTEAFF
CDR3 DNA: TGTGCCAGCCGAACTGGGAACACTGAAGCTTTCTTT

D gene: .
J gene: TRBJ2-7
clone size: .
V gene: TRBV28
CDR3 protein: CASSRGTSLGEQYF
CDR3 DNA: TGTGCCAGCAGTCGGGGGACTTCCCTCGGCGAGCAGTACTTC

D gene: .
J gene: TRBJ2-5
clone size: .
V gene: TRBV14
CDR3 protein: CASSGNGPVREETQYF
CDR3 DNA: TGTGCCAGCAGCGGAAACGGACCCGTAAGGGAAGAGACCCAGTACTTC

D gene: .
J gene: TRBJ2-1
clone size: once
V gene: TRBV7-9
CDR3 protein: CASSLDSPSYNEQFF
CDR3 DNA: TGTGCCAGCAGCCTGGACAGTCCCTCCTACAATGAGCAGTTCTTC

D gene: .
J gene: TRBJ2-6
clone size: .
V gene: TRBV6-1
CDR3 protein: CASSAGVGANVLTF
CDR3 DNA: TGTGCCAGCAGTGCAGGGGTTGGGGCCAACGTCCTGACTTTC

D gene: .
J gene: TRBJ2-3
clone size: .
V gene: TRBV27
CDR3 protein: CASSGTSTDTQYF
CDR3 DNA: TGTGCCAGTAGCGGTACTAGCACAGATACGCAGTATTTT

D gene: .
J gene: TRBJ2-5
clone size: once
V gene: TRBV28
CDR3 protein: CASGQRRNQETQYF
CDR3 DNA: TGTGCCAGCGGACAACGACGGAACCAAGAGACCCAGTACTTC

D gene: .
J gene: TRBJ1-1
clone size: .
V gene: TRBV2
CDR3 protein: CASQRGTEAFF
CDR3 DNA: TGTGCCAGCCAGAGGGGCACTGAAGCTTTCTTT

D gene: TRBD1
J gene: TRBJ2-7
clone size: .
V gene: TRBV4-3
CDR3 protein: CASSQDATGSREQYF
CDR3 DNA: TGCGCCAGCAGCCAAGATGCGACAGGGAGCAGAGAGCAGTACTTC

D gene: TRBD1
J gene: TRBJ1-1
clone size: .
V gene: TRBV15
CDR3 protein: CATSRVSQGRPEAFF
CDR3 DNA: TGTGCCACCAGCAGGGTTTCACAGGGGAGACCTGAAGCTTTCTTT

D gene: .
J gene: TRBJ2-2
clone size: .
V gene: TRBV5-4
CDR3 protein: CASSWPGHSNTGELFF
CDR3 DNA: TGTGCCAGCAGCTGGCCGGGACACTCGAACACCGGGGAGCTGTTTTTT

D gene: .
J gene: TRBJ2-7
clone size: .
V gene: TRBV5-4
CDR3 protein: CASSLTGYEQYF
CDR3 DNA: TGTGCCAGCAGCTTGACGGGGTACGAGCAGTACTTC

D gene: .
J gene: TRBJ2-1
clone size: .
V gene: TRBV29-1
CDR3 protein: CSAAPLNEQFF
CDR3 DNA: TGCAGCGCCGCCCCCCTCAATGAGCAGTTCTTC

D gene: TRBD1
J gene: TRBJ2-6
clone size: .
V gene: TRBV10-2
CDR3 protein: CASSGDRGPRSGANVLTF
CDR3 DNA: TGCGCCAGCAGCGGGGACAGGGGTCCCCGGAGTGGGGCCAACGTCCTGACTTTC

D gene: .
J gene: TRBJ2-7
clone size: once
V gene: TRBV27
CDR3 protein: CASSLSPEYEQYF
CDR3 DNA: TGTGCCAGCAGTTTATCGCCGGAGTACGAGCAGTACTTC

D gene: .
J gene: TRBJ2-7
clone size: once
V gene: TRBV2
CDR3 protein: CASRTGIYEQYF
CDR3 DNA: TGTGCCAGTCGTACAGGGATCTACGAGCAGTACTTC

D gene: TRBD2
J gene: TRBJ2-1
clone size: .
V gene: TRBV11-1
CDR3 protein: CASSLGTSGSPSYNEQFF
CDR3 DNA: TGTGCCAGCAGCCTTGGGACTAGCGGCTCGCCCTCCTACAATGAGCAGTTCTTC

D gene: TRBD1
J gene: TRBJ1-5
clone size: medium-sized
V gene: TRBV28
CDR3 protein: CASSKSDRGDQPQHF
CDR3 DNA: TGTGCCAGCAGCAAATCAGACAGGGGGGATCAGCCCCAGCATTTT

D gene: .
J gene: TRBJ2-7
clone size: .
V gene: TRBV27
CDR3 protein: CASSLNSGDEQYF
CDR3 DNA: TGTGCCAGCAGTTTAAACAGTGGGGACGAGCAGTACTTC

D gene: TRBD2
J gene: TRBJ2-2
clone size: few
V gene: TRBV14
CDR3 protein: CASSQDLLAGDANTGELFF
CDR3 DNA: TGTGCCAGCAGCCAAGATCTATTAGCGGGAGATGCGAACACCGGGGAGCTGTTTTTT

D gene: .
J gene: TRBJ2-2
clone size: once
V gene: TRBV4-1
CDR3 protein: CASSQDHSLGAGELFF
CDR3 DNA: TGCGCCAGCAGCCAAGATCACAGCCTCGGGGCCGGGGAGCTGTTTTTT

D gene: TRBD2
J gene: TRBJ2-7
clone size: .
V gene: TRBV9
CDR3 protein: CASSVGPLAGAYEQYF
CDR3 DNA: TGTGCCAGCAGCGTAGGTCCACTAGCGGGAGCCTACGAGCAGTACTTC

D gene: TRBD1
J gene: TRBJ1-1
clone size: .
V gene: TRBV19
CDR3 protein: CASSPTRQGLYTEAFF
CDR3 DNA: TGTGCCAGTAGTCCTACCAGACAGGGGCTCTACACTGAAGCTTTCTTT

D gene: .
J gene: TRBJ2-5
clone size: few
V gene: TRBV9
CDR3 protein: CASSPRTDETQYF
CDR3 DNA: TGTGCCAGCAGCCCGCGGACTGACGAGACCCAGTACTTC

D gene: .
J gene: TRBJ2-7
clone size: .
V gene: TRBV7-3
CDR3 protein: CASSVDLGYEQYF
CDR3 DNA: TGTGCCAGCAGCGTGGACTTGGGCTACGAGCAGTACTTC

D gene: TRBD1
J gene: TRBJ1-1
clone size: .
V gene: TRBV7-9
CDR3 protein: CASSLATGLDMNTEAFF
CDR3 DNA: TGTGCCAGCAGCTTAGCGACAGGGTTGGACATGAACACTGAAGCTTTCTTT

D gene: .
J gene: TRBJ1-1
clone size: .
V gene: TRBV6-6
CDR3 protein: CASSYVALNTEAFF
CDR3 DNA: TGTGCCAGCAGTTACGTGGCCTTGAACACTGAAGCTTTCTTT

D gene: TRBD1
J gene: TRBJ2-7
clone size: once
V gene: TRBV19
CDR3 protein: CASSDRETYEQYF
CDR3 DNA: TGTGCCAGTAGTGACAGGGAAACCTACGAGCAGTACTTC

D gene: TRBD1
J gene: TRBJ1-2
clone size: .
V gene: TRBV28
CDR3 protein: CASRSLDRGPNGYTF
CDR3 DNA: TGTGCCAGCAGATCTCTTGACAGGGGGCCAAATGGCTACACCTTC

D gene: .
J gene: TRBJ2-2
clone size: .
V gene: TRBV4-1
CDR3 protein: CASSPSSMNTGELFF
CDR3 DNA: TGCGCCAGCAGCCCCAGTAGCATGAACACCGGGGAGCTGTTTTTT

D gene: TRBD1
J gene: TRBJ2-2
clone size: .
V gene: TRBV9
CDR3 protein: CASSVAHRGNTGELFF
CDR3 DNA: TGTGCCAGCAGCGTAGCGCACAGGGGAAACACCGGGGAGCTGTTTTTT

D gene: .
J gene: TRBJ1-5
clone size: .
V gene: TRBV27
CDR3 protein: CASSLGVSQPQHF
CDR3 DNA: TGTGCCAGCAGTTTAGGAGTTAGCCAGCCCCAGCATTTT

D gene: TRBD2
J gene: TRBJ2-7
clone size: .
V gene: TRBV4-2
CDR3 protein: CASRNSGSYDEQYF
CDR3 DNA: TGTGCCAGCAGGAATAGCGGGAGTTACGACGAGCAGTACTTC

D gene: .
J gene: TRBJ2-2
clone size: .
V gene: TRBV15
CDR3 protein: CATSRDRGGTGELFF
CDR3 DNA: TGTGCCACCAGCAGAGACAGGGGAGGCACCGGGGAGCTGTTTTTT

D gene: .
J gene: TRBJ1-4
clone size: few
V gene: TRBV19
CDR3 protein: CASTTAWGRVNEKLFF
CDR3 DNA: TGTGCCAGTACCACGGCGTGGGGGAGAGTCAATGAAAAACTGTTTTTT

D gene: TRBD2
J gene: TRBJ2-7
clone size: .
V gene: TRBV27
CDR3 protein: CASSSLTSVQYF
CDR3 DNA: TGTGCCAGCAGTTCTCTCACTAGCGTGCAGTACTTC

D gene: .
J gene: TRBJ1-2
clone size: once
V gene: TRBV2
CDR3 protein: CASGDGTTLGHYGYTF
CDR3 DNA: TGTGCCAGCGGGGACGGTACCACGCTCGGACACTATGGCTACACCTTC

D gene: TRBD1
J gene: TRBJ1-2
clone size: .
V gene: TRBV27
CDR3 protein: CASRDRAFYGYTF
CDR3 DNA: TGTGCCAGCAGGGACAGGGCCTTCTATGGCTACACCTTC

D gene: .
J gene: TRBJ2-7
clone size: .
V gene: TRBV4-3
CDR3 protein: CASSREVGTPYEQYF
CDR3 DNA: TGCGCCAGCAGCCGAGAGGTGGGTACCCCCTACGAGCAGTACTTC

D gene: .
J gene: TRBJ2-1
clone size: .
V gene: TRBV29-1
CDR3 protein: CSVQGQGTSSYNEQFF
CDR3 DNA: TGCAGCGTCCAGGGGCAGGGAACGAGCTCCTACAATGAGCAGTTCTTC

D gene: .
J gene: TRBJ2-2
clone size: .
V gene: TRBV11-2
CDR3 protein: CASSFYPGELFF
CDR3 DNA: TGTGCCAGCAGCTTCTACCCCGGGGAGCTGTTTTTT

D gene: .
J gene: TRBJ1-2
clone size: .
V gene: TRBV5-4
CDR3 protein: CASTVKGYMGYTF
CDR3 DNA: TGTGCCAGCACCGTAAAGGGTTATATGGGCTACACCTTC

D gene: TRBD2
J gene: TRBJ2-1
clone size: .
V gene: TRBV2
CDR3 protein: CASSSPSSGKLGNEQFF
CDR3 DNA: TGTGCCAGCAGTTCCCCATCAAGCGGGAAGTTGGGCAATGAGCAGTTCTTC

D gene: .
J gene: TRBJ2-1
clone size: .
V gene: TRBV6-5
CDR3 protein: CASSRARFTHNEQFF
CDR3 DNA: TGTGCCAGCAGCCGGGCCCGGTTCACCCACAATGAGCAGTTCTTC

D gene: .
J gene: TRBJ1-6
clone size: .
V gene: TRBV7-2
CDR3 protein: CASSLVRGTGSPLHF
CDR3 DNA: TGTGCCAGCAGCTTAGTTCGGGGGACGGGATCACCCCTCCACTTT

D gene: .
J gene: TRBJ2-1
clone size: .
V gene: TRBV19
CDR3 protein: CASSWGSGEQFF
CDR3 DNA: TGTGCCAGTAGTTGGGGGTCCGGGGAGCAGTTCTTC

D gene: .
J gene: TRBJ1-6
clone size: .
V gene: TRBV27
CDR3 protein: CASTLLRGQGNSPLHF
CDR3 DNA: TGTGCCAGCACCCTACTGCGGGGGCAGGGGAATTCACCCCTCCACTTT

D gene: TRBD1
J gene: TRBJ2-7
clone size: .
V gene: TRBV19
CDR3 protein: CASSIPKAGGLYEQYF
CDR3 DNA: TGTGCCAGTAGTATTCCCAAGGCAGGGGGCTTGTACGAGCAGTACTTC

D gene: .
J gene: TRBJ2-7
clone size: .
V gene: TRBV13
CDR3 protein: CASSVGYRDSYEQYF
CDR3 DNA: TGTGCCAGCAGCGTAGGTTACAGGGACTCCTACGAGCAGTACTTC